Each of the 32 T cell receptor beta chains below was sequenced from the same sample in a study of T cell responses to AZD1222 COVID-19 vaccine. This table comes from immunoSEQ multiplex PCR, and its TCRdb copy is limited to in-frame clones, with some not included. Of over 140,000 clones in the sample, 80% to 95% are singletons; the top ten hold 3.6%. Here the sequenced sample was peripheral blood, taken 28 days after the second AZD1222 dose. Every receptor here comes from an adult who received the AZD1222 COVID-19 vaccine.

The chain recombines TRBV27 with TRBJ2-7; D is ambiguous. The CDR3 sequence is 14 residues long. Trimming left V 0 bases short and J 0 bases short, with 6 bases between. Looked up from germline, CDR1 is MNHEY and CDR2 is SMNVEV (reference sequence). CDR3 protein: CASSLSGSSYEQYF. The CDR3 DNA sequence: TGTGCCAGCAGTTTATCCGGGTCCTCCTACGAGCAGTACTTC.

This clone was seen only a few times. This sequence joins TRBV6-5 and TRBJ1-2; no definite D call. The CDR3 has 15 residues. V was pared by 6 bases and J by 4 bases, with 18 bases between. Germline values: CDR1 MNHEY, CDR2 SVGAGI. The CDR3 loop is CASRWTGPTGYGYTF. As DNA, the CDR3 is TGTGCCAGCAGGTGGACCGGCCCAACGGGCTATGGCTACACCTTC.

The V and J genes are TRBV12-3 or TRBV12-4 and TRBJ2-7; a possible D gene is TRBD2 (5 bases). V was clipped by 7 bases and J by 6 bases, with 10 bases between them. The CDR3 is made up of 11 amino acids. The CDR3 is CASTGRGEQYF. The CDR3 DNA follows: TGTGCCAGCACGGGTCGGGGCGAGCAGTACTTC.

The table lists this clone with a count of one. This chain uses TRBV28 with TRBJ1-3, with a tentative D call TRBD1 (5 bases). The CDR3 sequence is 17 residues long. Germline-derived CDR1 and CDR2 are MDHEN and SYDVKM. The V end was cut by 0 bases, the J end by 0 bases, with 12 bases between. This CDR3 reads CASSLWSTADSGNTIYF. The CDR3, as DNA: TGTGCCAGCAGTTTATGGTCGACAGCCGACTCTGGAAACACCATATATTTT.

This clone appeared a single time. The genes are TRBV5-1 and TRBJ1-5; weak D call: TRBD1 (6 bases). The CDR3 spans 14 residues. V lost 4 bases to trimming and J lost 5 bases, with 13 bases between them. Germline V gene data show CDR1 as SGHRS and CDR2 as YFSETQ. CDR3 DNA: TGCGCCAGCAGCCTAGGACAGTCCGATCAGCCCCAGCATTTT. The encoded protein is CASSLGQSDQPQHF. Full variable domain (outside the CDR3, taken from reference TRBV5-1 and TRBJ1-5): KAGVTQTPRYLIKTRGQQVTLSCSPISGHRSVSWYQQTPGQGLQFLFEYFSETQRNKGNFPGRFSGRQFSNSRSEMNVSTLELGDSALYLCASSLGQSDQPQHFGDGTRLSIL.

V gene TRBV28 combines with J gene TRBJ1-3; no definite D call. The V gene lost 6 bases and the J gene lost 1 base, with 10 bases spanning the gap. This CDR3 comprises 14 residues. Per the germline V gene, CDR1 is MDHEN and CDR2 is SYDVKM. The CDR3 here is CASRVAQSGNTIYF. In DNA form, the CDR3 reads TGTGCCAGCAGGGTAGCCCAGTCTGGAAACACCATATATTTT.

The chain joins TRBV3-1 (or the pseudogene TRBV3-2) to TRBJ2-1, with 10 bases matching TRBD2. The CDR3 is 16 residues long. The ends lost 1 base at V and 10 bases at J; junction bases unmatched: 10. The germline CDR1 and CDR2 sequences are LGHDT and YNNKEL (reference sequence). The CDR3 spells CASSQGGLAGVGEQFF. CDR3 nucleotides: TGTGCCAGCAGCCAAGGGGGTCTAGCGGGAGTAGGCGAGCAGTTCTTC.

The V gene is TRBV5-4, the J gene TRBJ2-3; unclear D gene. Deletions cut 0 bases from V and 0 bases from J, with 5 bases between. This CDR3 spans 14 amino acids. Germline V CDR1 and CDR2: SGHNT, YYREEE (reference sequence). The CDR3, as DNA: TGTGCCAGCAGCTTGGGCGGAAGCACAGATACGCAGTATTTT. Translated: CASSLGGSTDTQYF.

V gene TRBV9 combines with J gene TRBJ2-2; D call uncertain. CDR1 is SGDLS and CDR2 is YYNGEE in the germline V gene. The V gene lost 0 bases and the J gene lost 1 base, with 4 bases spanning the gap. This CDR3 has 14 residues. CDR3 bases: TGTGCCAGCAGCGTAGCTTTGAACACCGGGGAGCTGTTTTTT. Its protein product is CASSVALNTGELFF. Looking up the rest from reference TRBV9 and TRBJ2-2 gives the full variable domain: DSGVTQTPKHLITATGQRVTLRCSPRSGDLSVYWYQQSLDQGLQFLIQYYNGEERAKGNILERFSAQQFPDLHSELNLSSLELGDSALYFCASSVALNTGELFFGEGSRLTVL.

This chain connects TRBV10-3 to TRBJ1-2, with unresolved D. The CDR3 length is 12 residues. Looked up from germline, CDR1 is ENHRY and CDR2 is SYGVKD. V lost 7 bases to trimming and J lost 7 bases, with 13 bases between them. Here the CDR3 reads CAITPGNAGYTF. The CDR3 DNA sequence: TGTGCCATCACTCCAGGTAATGCTGGCTACACCTTC.

V is TRBV28 and J is TRBJ1-2; D is undetermined. The length of the CDR3 is 11 residues. Trimming took off 3 bases at V and 5 bases at J, with 4 bases between the two ends. The germline V gene has CDR1 MDHEN and CDR2 SYDVKM. The CDR3 DNA reads as TGTGCCAGCAGTTTCGGATATGGCTACACCTTC. Translation: CASSFGYGYTF.

The genes are TRBV6-6 and TRBJ1-4; D is uncertain. In germline, CDR1 is MNHNY, CDR2 SVGAGI (reference sequence). This CDR3 is 16 amino acids long. Trimming shortened V by 0 bases and J by 7 bases, and 15 bases separated the two germline ends. CDR3 sequence: CASSYSKAGGLEKLFF. The CDR3 DNA sequence: TGTGCCAGCAGTTACTCGAAGGCGGGTGGTCTTGAAAAACTGTTTTTT.

V and J are TRBV2 and TRBJ2-3; the D is unclear. Per germline, CDR1 SNHLY and CDR2 FYNNEI. This CDR3 contains 11 residues. The V and J ends lost 8 bases and 0 bases respectively, with 3 bases between them. The DNA for the CDR3 is TGTGCCAGCGGGAGCACAGATACGCAGTATTTT. Protein: CASGSTDTQYF.

This clone was detected a few times. This chain joins TRBV6-5 and TRBJ2-3; 7 bases fit TRBD2. Germline assignment: CDR1 MNHEY and CDR2 SVGAGI. The CDR3 contains 16 residues. The ends lost 1 base at V and 3 bases at J; junction bases unmatched: 7. The CDR3 sequence: CASSYLAGERTDTQYF. CDR3 DNA sequence: TGTGCCAGCAGTTACTTGGCGGGAGAAAGGACAGATACGCAGTATTTT.

The chain carries TRBV28 and TRBJ2-4, with D perhaps TRBD1 (5 bases). Trimming pared 6 bases from V and 1 base from J, leaving 19 bases between. Per germline, CDR1 MDHEN and CDR2 SYDVKM. There are 17 residues in the CDR3. The CDR3 is CASRGPQAETAKNIQYF. The DNA of the CDR3 is TGTGCCAGCAGGGGGCCACAGGCGGAGACGGCCAAAAACATTCAGTACTTC.

CDR3 in amino acids: CASSATGGATNEKLFF. The CDR3 bases are TGTGCCAGCAGCGCGACAGGGGGCGCGACTAATGAAAAACTGTTTTTT. The chain recombines TRBV5-6 with TRBJ1-4; 10 nucleotides line up with TRBD1. J lost 2 bases, V lost 4 bases, and 5 bases had no gene match. Germline V gene sequence: CDR1 SGHDT, CDR2 YYEEEE. The CDR3 has 16 amino acids.

The sample holds one count of this clone. V is TRBV11-3 and J is TRBJ1-2, with D uncertain. V was clipped by 6 bases and J by 0 bases, with 20 bases between them. Germline CDR1 SGHNT, CDR2 YENEEA. This CDR3 spans 17 amino acids. CDR3 coding DNA: TGTGCCAGCAGGTACCTTCCAACGGGCAGGTCTAACTATGGCTACACCTTC. Amino acid sequence: CASRYLPTGRSNYGYTF.

The J gene is TRBJ1-1, the V gene TRBV5-1, with a tentative D call TRBD1 (5 bases). Trimming stripped 4 bases from V and 4 bases from J, with 17 bases between. This CDR3 is 15 amino acids long. The V gene's germline CDR1 is SGHRS and CDR2 YFSETQ. CDR3: CASSPGRGSGTEAFF. The CDR3 nucleotides read TGCGCCAGCAGCCCAGGAAGGGGATCGGGCACTGAAGCTTTCTTT.

This rearrangement joins TRBV7-2 to TRBJ2-7; 11 bases map to TRBD2. V dropped 2 bases and J dropped 0; count of bases not matched to a gene: 3. The germline gives CDR1 SGHTA, CDR2 FQGNSA. CDR3 length: 16 amino acids. CDR3 in amino acids: CASSLSGTSGSYEQYF. DNA for the CDR3: TGTGCCAGCAGCTTATCCGGGACTAGCGGCTCCTACGAGCAGTACTTC.

V usage is TRBV24-1 and J usage is TRBJ2-1; D gene ambiguous. Germline lookup yields CDR1 KGHDR and CDR2 SFDVKD. The length of the CDR3 is 16 residues. V was shortened by 0 bases and J by 0 bases, with 8 bases between the two germline ends. CDR3 DNA sequence: TGTGCCACCAGTGATTTGGCCGCTAGCTCCTACAATGAGCAGTTCTTC. Translation: CATSDLAASSYNEQFF.

On this clone itself: One end of the junction varies from germline; a read error may be responsible. The genes are TRBV19 and TRBJ2-1; D is possibly TRBD2 (6 bases). CDR3 length equals 12 residues. The germline V gene has CDR1 LNHDA and CDR2 SQIVND (reference sequence). As DNA, the CDR3 is TGTGCCAGCAGTATGTTCGGGAGCCGGCAGTTCTTC. Encoded protein: CASSMFGSRQFF.

J is TRBJ1-1 and V is TRBV19; D call uncertain. CDR3 length: 12 residues. CDR1 LNHDA and CDR2 SQIVND come from the germline V gene (reference sequence). V shed 5 bases and J shed 8 bases, with 12 bases lying between them. CDR3 protein: CASSSLTKEAFF. In DNA, the CDR3 is TGTGCCAGTAGTTCTCTGACCAAGGAAGCTTTCTTT.

In the case of this clone: This CDR3 is also generated by other DNA sequences in the sample. This chain uses TRBV7-9 with TRBJ1-5; D ambiguous. CDR3 length: 12 residues. Germline CDR1 SEHNR, CDR2 FQNEAQ (reference sequence). Trimming cost V 1 base and J 4 bases, with 2 bases left between them. The CDR3 loop is CASSLGNQPQHF. CDR3 sequence (DNA): TGTGCCAGCAGCTTAGGAAATCAGCCCCAGCATTTT.

This rearrangement joins TRBV6-5 to TRBJ2-2; unclear D gene. Germline-derived CDR1 and CDR2 are MNHEY and SVGAGI. The CDR3 runs to 16 residues. Trimming stripped 4 bases from V and 4 bases from J, with 16 bases between. The CDR3 DNA reads as TGTGCCAGCAGTTTCTTCGACCCACGAAGCACCGGGGAGCTGTTTTTT. It is translated as CASSFFDPRSTGELFF.

This clone has only one observation. This rearrangement joins TRBV11-3 to TRBJ1-1; no definite D call. The germline V and J ends were trimmed by 0 bases and 6 bases, with 8 bases remaining between them. CDR3 length equals 13 residues. Germline V gives CDR1 SGHNT, CDR2 YENEEA. Here the CDR3 reads CASSLDKGSEAFF. The CDR3 bases are TGTGCCAGCAGCTTAGATAAAGGATCTGAAGCTTTCTTT.

The chain couples TRBV3-1 (or the pseudogene TRBV3-2) to TRBJ2-1; 7 bases match TRBD2. J gave up 1 base and V 0 bases, and 6 bases lay outside the gene matches. CDR3 length equals 17 residues. CDR1 is LGHDT and CDR2 is YNNKEL in the germline V gene (reference sequence). The chain's CDR3 is CASSQDMTGGSYNEQFF. Here the CDR3 DNA reads TGTGCCAGCAGCCAAGATATGACGGGAGGATCCTACAATGAGCAGTTCTTC.

This sequence joins TRBV6-1 and TRBJ2-7, with 14 bases lining up with TRBD2. CDR1 and CDR2 from the germline V gene are MNHNS and SASEGT. The CDR3 is 15 amino acids. V trimming: 2 bases; J trimming: 8 bases; junction bases outside the gene matches: 5. CDR3 DNA: TGTGCCAGCAGTGAAACCGGGACTAGCGGGAGTAAGCAGTACTTC. It codes for CASSETGTSGSKQYF.

This rearrangement joins TRBV14 to TRBJ1-2; tentative D call: TRBD1 (5 bases). Trimming pared 1 base from V and 5 bases from J, leaving 11 bases between. The CDR3 contains 14 residues. The germline gives CDR1 SGHDN, CDR2 FVKESK. CDR3 in amino acids: CASSQGGNGYGYTF. The CDR3 nucleotides read TGTGCCAGCAGCCAAGGGGGGAATGGATATGGCTACACCTTC.

V and J are TRBV4-1 and TRBJ1-1; the D is unclear. Trimming took 4 bases from V and 1 from J, leaving 10 bases between them. The CDR3 runs 14 residues. Germline V gene data show CDR1 as MGHRA and CDR2 as YSYEKL. The CDR3 protein is CASSPYAGNTEAFF. CDR3 sequence (DNA): TGCGCCAGCAGCCCCTACGCGGGGAACACTGAAGCTTTCTTT.

The V gene is TRBV4-1, the J gene TRBJ1-3; D is ambiguous. Germline assignment: CDR1 MGHRA and CDR2 YSYEKL. The CDR3 length is 16 residues. The V end lost 5 bases, the J end lost 0 bases, and 14 bases lay between the germline ends. The DNA for the CDR3 is TGCGCCAGCAGCGGAGTTGGATTTCTCTCTGGAAACACCATATATTTT. It yields the protein CASSGVGFLSGNTIYF.

This clone has more than one count but fewer than ten. The chain recombines TRBV29-1 with TRBJ1-5; 10 nucleotides agree with TRBD1. The CDR3 consists of 14 residues. The V gene end was trimmed by 5 bases and the J gene end by 5 bases; junction bases not matched to a gene: 6. CDR1 and CDR2 from the germline V gene are SQVTM and ANQGSEA. CDR3 coding DNA: TGCAGCGTTCAGACAGGGGGCTCGGATCAGCCCCAGCATTTT. This translates into CSVQTGGSDQPQHF. The complete variable domain, with remaining parts taken from reference TRBV29-1 and TRBJ1-5, reads SAVISQKPSRDICQRGTSLTIQCQVDSQVTMMFWYRQQPGQSLTLIATANQGSEATYESGFVIDKFPISRPNLTFSTLTVSNMSPEDSSIYLCSVQTGGSDQPQHFGDGTRLSIL.

The genes are TRBV9 and TRBJ1-1, with 10 bases identical to TRBD1. The junction had 12 bases not matched to a gene; V was cut back by 3 bases and J by 1 base. The CDR3 contains 18 residues. CDR1 is SGDLS and CDR2 is YYNGEE in the germline V gene. CDR3 DNA sequence: TGTGCCAGCAGCGATTATTCCGGGACAGGGGATGCGAACACTGAAGCTTTCTTT. It codes for CASSDYSGTGDANTEAFF.